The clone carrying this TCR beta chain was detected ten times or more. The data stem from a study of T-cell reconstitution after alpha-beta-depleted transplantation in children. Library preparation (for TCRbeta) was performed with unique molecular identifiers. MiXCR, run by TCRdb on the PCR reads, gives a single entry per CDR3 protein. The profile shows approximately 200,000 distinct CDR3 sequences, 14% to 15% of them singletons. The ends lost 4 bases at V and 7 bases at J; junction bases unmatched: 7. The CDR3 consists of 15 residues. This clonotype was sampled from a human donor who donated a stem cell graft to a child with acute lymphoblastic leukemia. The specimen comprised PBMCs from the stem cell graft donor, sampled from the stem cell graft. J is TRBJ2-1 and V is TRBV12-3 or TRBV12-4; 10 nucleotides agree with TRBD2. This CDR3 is CASSSSGSRGNEQFF. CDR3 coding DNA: TGTGCCAGCAGTTCTAGCGGGAGCCGGGGAAATGAGCAGTTCTTC.